Listed below are T cell receptor beta chains from one sample, sequenced in a study of control samples from healthy donors and cancer patients. Assay: immunoSEQ multiplex PCR; the TCRdb copy retains only in-frame clones and omits some. In the table there are approximately 79,000 clones, around 91% of which are singletons. The sample comprised blood. The receptors here all came from a middle-aged man in good health. Both conserved end residues are part of each CDR3. The D gene is left open where the match is weak. Size is omitted from some rows. Given values are once, few, many or a class for expanded clones.

>.|.|TRBV4-2|TRBJ2-3
CASSQDTGGSTDTQYF
TGTGCCAGCAGCCAAGACACGGGCGGATCCACAGATACGCAGTATTTT
>.|.|TRBV12-3/TRBV12-4|TRBJ1-1
CASSLRGTEAFF
TGTGCCAGCAGTTTGAGGGGCACTGAAGCTTTCTTT
>.|.|TRBV7-2|TRBJ2-1
CASSLEGFSYNEQFF
TGTGCCAGCAGCTTAGAGGGTTTCTCCTACAATGAGCAGTTCTTC
>TRBD1|.|TRBV7-3|TRBJ2-3
CASSLRGQGSTDTQYF
TGTGCCAGCAGCTTAAGGGGACAGGGGTCCACAGATACGCAGTATTTT
>.|.|TRBV21-1|TRBJ1-2
CASSSGQGAQGYTF
TGTGCCAGCAGCAGCGGACAGGGGGCACAAGGCTACACCTTC
>.|.|TRBV24-1|TRBJ1-2
CATSDTGTRKVDGYTF
TGTGCCACCAGTGATACCGGGACCCGTAAAGTGGATGGCTACACCTTC
>.|.|TRBV11-2|TRBJ2-3
CASSLEGRLSTDTQYF
TGTGCCAGCAGCTTAGAGGGCAGGTTGAGCACAGATACGCAGTATTTT
>TRBD1|.|TRBV2|TRBJ2-3
CASSGTGEDTQYF
TGTGCCAGCAGTGGGACAGGGGAAGATACGCAGTATTTT
>.|.|TRBV7-9|TRBJ1-2
CASSLGEGQVYGYTF
TGTGCCAGCAGCCTTGGCGAGGGCCAGGTATATGGCTACACCTTC
>.|.|TRBV5-8|TRBJ1-2
CASSLGGVGYGYTF
TGTGCCAGCAGCTTGGGAGGGGTTGGCTATGGCTACACCTTC
>.|.|TRBV29-1|TRBJ1-1
CSVEDLYRNTEAFF
TGCAGCGTTGAAGATCTTTACCGGAACACTGAAGCTTTCTTT
>.|.|TRBV24-1|TRBJ1-2
CATSDPGDGYTF
TGTGCCACCAGTGATCCAGGGGATGGCTACACCTTC
>.|.|TRBV27|TRBJ1-6
CASSLNRDNSPLHF
TGTGCCAGCAGTTTGAACAGGGATAATTCACCCCTCCACTTT
>TRBD1|.|TRBV19|TRBJ1-5
CASSSLGTGWPQHF
TGTGCCAGTAGTTCCCTCGGGACAGGGTGGCCCCAGCATTTT
>.|.|TRBV5-1|TRBJ2-1
CASSLRESMQFF
TGCGCCAGCAGCCTACGGGAAAGCATGCAGTTCTTC
>.|.|TRBV2|TRBJ2-7
CASSRQGEQYF
TGTGCCAGCAGTCGACAAGGCGAGCAGTACTTC
>.|.|TRBV19|TRBJ2-1
CASTLSGDYNEQFF
TGTGCCAGTACCTTGTCCGGGGACTACAATGAGCAGTTCTTC
>TRBD1|.|TRBV18|TRBJ1-5
CASSLDRGNQPQHF
TGTGCCAGCTCACTGGACAGGGGCAATCAGCCCCAGCATTTT
>TRBD1|.|TRBV5-1|TRBJ2-7
CASSSTLRDSLREQYF
TGCGCCAGCAGCTCCACTTTACGGGACAGCCTCCGCGAGCAGTACTTC
>TRBD2|.|TRBV4-2|TRBJ2-5
CASSRRPSGGAGETQYF
TGTGCCAGCAGTCGTAGGCCTAGCGGGGGGGCGGGTGAGACCCAGTACTTC
>.|.|TRBV5-1|TRBJ1-4
CASSALTGGEKLFF
TGCGCCAGCAGCGCCCTGACCGGGGGTGAAAAACTGTTTTTT
>.|.|TRBV19|TRBJ2-3
CASSITVTDTQYF
TGTGCCAGTAGTATCACGGTCACAGATACGCAGTATTTT
>TRBD1|.|TRBV18|TRBJ2-3
CASSHRGTDTQYF
TGTGCCAGCTCACACAGGGGTACAGATACGCAGTATTTT
>.|.|TRBV24-1|TRBJ1-2
CATSAGPRGKDYGYTF
TGTGCCACCAGTGCCGGGCCTCGGGGTAAAGACTATGGCTACACCTTC
>TRBD1|.|TRBV30|TRBJ1-2
CAWRGQGGGYGYTF
TGTGCCTGGAGGGGACAGGGCGGAGGCTATGGCTACACCTTC
>.|.|TRBV7-6|TRBJ2-7
CASSQGRAYEQYF
TGTGCCAGCAGCCAAGGACGGGCGTACGAGCAGTACTTC
>.|.|TRBV9|TRBJ1-5
CASSPFEAANQPQHF
TGTGCCAGCAGCCCCTTCGAGGCAGCTAATCAGCCCCAGCATTTT
>TRBD1|.|TRBV4-1|TRBJ2-6
CASSQESGQRANVLTF
TGCGCCAGCAGCCAAGAGTCGGGACAGAGGGCCAACGTCCTGACTTTC
>.|once|TRBV29-1|TRBJ2-3
CSVEVARGPDTQYF
TGCAGCGTTGAGGTAGCTAGAGGCCCAGATACGCAGTATTTT
>TRBD1|few|TRBV10-3|TRBJ2-1
CATYRGSVSDEQFF
TGTGCCACCTACAGGGGATCTGTTAGTGATGAGCAGTTCTTC
>.|.|TRBV18|TRBJ1-5
CASSPQVATASNQPQHF
TGTGCCAGCTCACCACAGGTCGCCACGGCTAGCAATCAGCCCCAGCATTTT
>.|.|TRBV5-3|TRBJ2-3
CARSGPEPDTQYF
TGTGCCAGAAGCGGGCCGGAACCCGATACGCAGTATTTT
>TRBD1|once|TRBV4-2|TRBJ2-7
CASSQWPGQGAGYEQYF
TGTGCCAGCAGCCAATGGCCGGGACAGGGGGCGGGCTACGAGCAGTACTTC
>.|.|TRBV2|TRBJ1-2
CASRRLTLDYGYTF
TGTGCCAGCAGAAGACTGACCCTCGACTATGGCTACACCTTC
>.|.|TRBV25-1|TRBJ1-3
CASSELRSGGNTIYF
TGTGCCAGCAGTGAATTGAGGTCCGGTGGAAACACCATATATTTT
>.|few|TRBV6-4|TRBJ2-3
CASSGDGSTDTQYF
TGTGCCAGCAGTGGGGACGGGAGCACAGATACGCAGTATTTT
>.|.|TRBV27|TRBJ2-7
CASSWGGGLVYEQYF
TGTGCCAGCAGTTGGGGCGGGGGCCTCGTCTACGAGCAGTACTTC
>.|.|TRBV4-3|TRBJ2-1
CASSHGSQRYNEQFF
TGCGCCAGCAGCCACGGGTCACAAAGATACAATGAGCAGTTCTTC
>.|.|TRBV7-2|TRBJ2-3
CASSLVSRGADTQYF
TGTGCCAGCAGCTTAGTTAGCAGGGGAGCAGATACGCAGTATTTT
>.|.|TRBV7-9|TRBJ2-7
CASSFGSTDLPYEQYF
TGTGCCAGCAGCTTCGGATCGACGGACCTTCCCTACGAGCAGTACTTC
>.|.|TRBV5-5|TRBJ1-1
CASSLVQGNTEAFF
TGTGCCAGCAGCTTGGTACAGGGGAACACTGAAGCTTTCTTT
>.|.|TRBV24-1|TRBJ2-6
CATSKDRGSGANVLTF
TGTGCCACCAGTAAGGACCGGGGCTCTGGGGCCAACGTCCTGACTTTC
>.|.|TRBV7-2|TRBJ2-5
CASSSSNQETQYF
TGTGCCAGCAGCTCGAGCAACCAAGAGACCCAGTACTTC
>TRBD2|.|TRBV19|TRBJ2-5
CASSIFGGGEKTQYF
TGTGCCAGTAGTATTTTCGGCGGGGGAGAAAAGACCCAGTACTTC
>.|.|TRBV29-1|TRBJ1-2
CSVGEAGPWGYTF
TGCAGCGTGGGGGAGGCAGGTCCTTGGGGCTACACCTTC
>.|.|TRBV5-1|TRBJ1-5
CASSLDAGNQPQHF
TGCGCCAGCAGCTTGGACGCGGGCAATCAGCCCCAGCATTTT
>.|.|TRBV6-5|TRBJ2-7
CASTHRGLSYEQYF
TGTGCCAGCACTCACCGGGGGCTATCCTACGAGCAGTACTTC
>.|.|TRBV18|TRBJ2-5
CASSPNKETQYF
TGTGCCAGCTCACCAAACAAAGAGACCCAGTACTTC